The TCR beta chain under discussion was sequenced for a study of vaccination and CD4 T cells after COVID-19. Study information: The BNT162b2 or mRNA-1273 vaccine was given to participants in two doses. Spike peptides, overlapping and drawn from SARS-CoV-2, HCoV-NL63, HCoV-OC43 and HCoV-229E, were used to stimulate cells.

Oncomine TCR Beta short-read sequencing was applied to DNA from cultured CD4+ T cells. TCRdb re-called the PCR reads with MiXCR, one entry per CDR3 protein. The table shows about 18,000 distinct CDR3 sequences, with 70% occurring only once. Treatment reported: roughly 10-day PBMC culture with coronavirus spike peptide pools or control peptides (ViraFEST assay). Peptide pool stimulation in ViraFEST expanded antigen-specific T cells, whose TCRs were then sequenced. The cultures had half their medium swapped for fresh IL-2 medium on days 3 and 7. To note about this clonotype: Its target is not known.

Germline V lookup: CDR1 MNHEY, CDR2 SVGAGI. V was clipped by 0 bases and J by 2 bases, with 9 bases between them. The CDR3 has 15 residues. The sequence was obtained from a human donor who had recovered from COVID-19. V usage is TRBV6-5 and J usage is TRBJ2-3; a weak D match, TRBD2 (5 bases). The source material was CD4+ T cells from blood, cultured in vitro. DNA for the CDR3: TGTGCCAGCAGTTACTCGCGGGCGCCCACAGATACGCAGTATTTT. This codes for CASSYSRAPTDTQYF.